The next 30 T cell receptor beta chains were all read from a single sample in a study of blood T cell repertoires in COVID-19. The data were produced by immunoSEQ multiplex PCR, yet TCRdb's version contains in-frame clones alone and is incomplete. The sample has 300,000 to 400,000 clones; around 87% are singletons. Source material: peripheral blood. The receptors derive from a woman in her sixties or seventies with COVID-19, enrolled during active disease.

The gene calls are TRBV4-2 and TRBJ1-2; D is possibly TRBD1 (6 bases). Germline CDR1 is LGHNA and CDR2 is YNFKEQ. This CDR3 spans 16 amino acids. The ends were cut back, 0 bases at V and 6 bases at J, with 17 bases in the middle. CDR3 DNA sequence: TGTGCCAGCAGCCAAGATCGAAACAGGGTTTTGAATGGCTACACCTTC. The encoded protein is CASSQDRNRVLNGYTF.

Written as DNA, the CDR3 is TGTGCCAGCAGTGAAGCTGGGAGGGGGTTTGGGGCTTTCTTT. It specifies CASSEAGRGFGAFF. The chain carries TRBV2 and TRBJ1-1; D may be TRBD1 (6 bases). CDR1 and CDR2 from the germline V gene are SNHLY and FYNNEI. The CDR3 has 14 amino acids. V lost 0 bases to trimming and J lost 11 bases, with 16 bases between them. The variable domain in full, with the rest retrieved from reference TRBV2 and TRBJ1-1, is EPEVTQTPSHQVTQMGQEVILRCVPISNHLYFYWYRQILGQKVEFLVSFYNNEISEKSEIFDDQFSVERPDGSNFTLKIRSTKLEDSAMYFCASSEAGRGFGAFFGQGTRLTVV.

CDR3: CASGRQETQYF. The CDR3 DNA reads as TGTGCCAGCGGGAGACAAGAGACCCAGTACTTC. The V call is TRBV2, the J call TRBJ2-5; D may be TRBD2 (5 bases). CDR3 length: 11 amino acids. V lost 8 bases to trimming and J lost 2 bases, with 6 bases between them. Germline V gives CDR1 SNHLY, CDR2 FYNNEI.

The chain links TRBV11-1 to TRBJ1-6; 9 bases map to TRBD1. CDR1 and CDR2 from the germline V gene are SGHAT and FQDESV (reference sequence). V dropped 4 bases and J dropped 6; count of bases not matched to a gene: 4. The CDR3 contains 15 residues. The CDR3 sequence is CASSSNRGRNSPLHF. For the CDR3, the DNA is TGTGCCAGCAGCTCAAACAGGGGGCGTAATTCACCCCTCCACTTT.

This rearrangement joins TRBV2 to TRBJ1-1, with 8 bases fitting TRBD1. V lost 5 bases, J lost 0 bases, and 2 bases stayed unmatched. Germline V gene sequence: CDR1 SNHLY, CDR2 FYNNEI. There are 14 residues in the CDR3. The CDR3 reads CASSRQGMNTEAFF. The CDR3 region has the DNA TGTGCCAGCAGTAGACAGGGGATGAACACTGAAGCTTTCTTT.

This chain uses TRBV2 with TRBJ1-2, with 7 bases identical to TRBD1. The CDR3 spans 13 residues. The ends lost 4 bases at V and 8 bases at J; junction bases unmatched: 7. Germline V gives CDR1 SNHLY, CDR2 FYNNEI. The chain's CDR3 is CASSADRDRGYTF. The CDR3 DNA reads TGTGCCAGCAGTGCAGACAGGGATAGAGGCTACACCTTC. Full variable domain (outside the CDR3, taken from reference TRBV2 and TRBJ1-2): EPEVTQTPSHQVTQMGQEVILRCVPISNHLYFYWYRQILGQKVEFLVSFYNNEISEKSEIFDDQFSVERPDGSNFTLKIRSTKLEDSAMYFCASSADRDRGYTFGSGTRLTVV.

The chain combines TRBV28 with TRBJ1-2, with a tentative D call TRBD1 (5 bases). The CDR3 sequence is 13 residues long. Trimming left V 5 bases short and J 5 bases short, with 12 bases between. Germline V gene data show CDR1 as MDHEN and CDR2 as SYDVKM. As DNA, the CDR3 is TGTGCCAGCAGTACGGGACTCCCGTATGGCTACACCTTC. As protein: CASSTGLPYGYTF.

The chain joins TRBV18 to TRBJ1-2; a weak D match, TRBD1 (5 bases). The germline V and J ends were trimmed by 3 bases and 3 bases, with 20 bases remaining between them. The CDR3 totals 17 residues. Per germline, CDR1 KGHSH and CDR2 LQKENI. The CDR3 protein is CASSPGGDFFWDYGYTF. CDR3 coding DNA: TGTGCCAGCTCACCGGGGGGGGACTTCTTCTGGGACTATGGCTACACCTTC.

J is TRBJ2-7 and V is TRBV6-5; D is uncertain. The CDR3 is 12 amino acids. V dropped 8 bases and J dropped 2 bases, with 10 bases sitting between them. The germline CDR1 and CDR2 sequences are MNHEY and SVGAGI. The CDR3 here is CASDRSPYEQYF. The CDR3 DNA follows: TGTGCCAGCGATAGGAGCCCCTACGAGCAGTACTTC.

The chain uses TRBV19 and TRBJ2-7; unclear D gene. V was pared by 5 bases and J by 2 bases, with 19 bases between. The CDR3 contains 16 residues. The germline V gene has CDR1 LNHDA and CDR2 SQIVND (reference sequence). The CDR3: CASSPSHVLQTYEQYF. DNA for the CDR3: TGTGCCAGTAGTCCCTCACACGTCCTCCAGACCTACGAGCAGTACTTC. Variable domain in full (rest from reference TRBV19 and TRBJ2-7): DGGITQSPKYLFRKEGQNVTLSCEQNLNHDAMYWYRQDPGQGLRLIYYSQIVNDFQKGDIAEGYSVSREKKESFPLTVTSAQKNPTAFYLCASSPSHVLQTYEQYFGPGTRLTVT.

The chain couples TRBV14 to TRBJ2-4; 7 bases are shared with TRBD2. The CDR3 runs 14 residues. CDR1 is SGHDN and CDR2 is FVKESK in the germline V gene. J gave up 5 bases and V 3 bases, and 4 bases lay outside the gene matches. CDR3 region: CASSHLAAENIQYF. CDR3 in DNA: TGTGCCAGCAGCCACCTAGCGGCGGAAAACATTCAGTACTTC.

V gene TRBV9 combines with J gene TRBJ2-1, with 10 bases lining up with TRBD2. CDR3 size: 15 residues. With 2 bases clipped from V and 9 bases from J, the junction kept 8 bases outside the gene matches. Germline CDR1 is SGDLS and CDR2 is YYNGEE. CDR3 DNA: TGTGCCAGCAGCGTCGAACTAGCGGGGATGAGTGAGCAGTTCTTC. The encoded protein is CASSVELAGMSEQFF. Together with reference TRBV9 and TRBJ2-1, the CDR3 gives the full variable domain: DSGVTQTPKHLITATGQRVTLRCSPRSGDLSVYWYQQSLDQGLQFLIQYYNGEERAKGNILERFSAQQFPDLHSELNLSSLELGDSALYFCASSVELAGMSEQFFGPGTRLTVL.

The chain uses TRBV11-2 and TRBJ1-2, with TRBD1 matching 7 bases. With 3 bases clipped from V and 3 bases from J, the junction kept 1 base outside the gene matches. Germline V CDR1 and CDR2: SGHAT, FQNNGV. The CDR3 totals 13 residues. This CDR3 reads CASSFGTDYGYTF. The CDR3 coding sequence is TGTGCCAGCAGCTTCGGGACAGACTATGGCTACACCTTC.

The chain uses TRBV5-1 and TRBJ2-7, with 10 positions matching TRBD2. V was pared by 4 bases and J by 4 bases, with 8 bases of the junction left unmatched. The length of the CDR3 is 15 residues. Germline assignment: CDR1 SGHRS and CDR2 YFSETQ. The DNA of the CDR3 is TGCGCCAGCAGCCCCGCAGCGGGGGGGCTTTACGAGCAGTACTTC. Translated, it gives CASSPAAGGLYEQYF.

CDR3 nucleotide sequence: TGTGCCAGCAAACGCGGGGGGGCCAACGGAGATACGCAGTATTTT. Residues: CASKRGGANGDTQYF. The V call is TRBV6-4, the J call TRBJ2-3; TRBD2 agrees at 9 bases. The CDR3 extends over 15 amino acids. V trimming: 7 bases; J trimming: 5 bases; junction bases outside the gene matches: 10. The germline V gene has CDR1 MRHNA and CDR2 SNTAGT.

This chain uses TRBV2 with TRBJ2-1; the match to TRBD2 covers 15 bases. CDR3 length: 17 amino acids. The germline V gene has CDR1 SNHLY and CDR2 FYNNEI. The J segment lost 6 bases and the V segment lost 6 bases, leaving 9 bases of the junction unmatched. The CDR3 spells CASRFPGLAGGRNEQFF. The CDR3 DNA sequence: TGTGCCAGCAGATTTCCGGGACTAGCGGGGGGTCGCAATGAGCAGTTCTTC.

The V call is TRBV5-6, the J call TRBJ1-2; 10 bases are a match to TRBD1. After removal of 4 bases from V and 5 bases from J, the junction contained 5 bases not matched to a gene. This CDR3 has 14 amino acids. Germline loops: CDR1 SGHDT, CDR2 YYEEEE. The CDR3 DNA is TGTGCCAGCAGCCCGCCGGGACAGGGGTATGGCTACACCTTC. Residues: CASSPPGQGYGYTF.

The J gene is TRBJ1-6, the V gene TRBV2, with 7 bases aligning to TRBD1. Per germline, CDR1 SNHLY and CDR2 FYNNEI. The length of the CDR3 is 14 residues. V lost 3 bases to trimming and J lost 4 bases; unmatched junction nucleotides: 0. The CDR3 reads CASSETGYNSPLHF. The CDR3 DNA reads as TGTGCCAGCAGTGAGACAGGGTATAATTCACCCCTCCACTTT.

V and J are TRBV4-1 and TRBJ1-2; 12 bases align to TRBD1. The V segment lost 4 bases and the J segment 10 bases; nucleotides outside the gene matches: 13. The CDR3 length is 16 residues. Germline V gene lookup returns CDR1 MGHRA and CDR2 YSYEKL. The DNA of the CDR3 is TGCGCCAGCAGCCCGGGACAGGGGGCCTTCTCATTCGACTACACCTTC. Its protein product is CASSPGQGAFSFDYTF.

The chain is built from TRBV5-5 and TRBJ2-7, with D maybe TRBD1 (6 bases). Germline V lookup: CDR1 SGHKS, CDR2 YYEKEE (reference sequence). This CDR3 comprises 12 residues. V lost 2 bases and J lost 3, with 6 bases in between. In DNA, the CDR3 is TGTGCCAGCAGCTTCAGGGGCTACGAGCAGTACTTC. Translating it yields CASSFRGYEQYF.

The V gene is TRBV12-3 or TRBV12-4, the J gene TRBJ1-1, with 12 positions matching TRBD1. V trimming: 5 bases; J trimming: 10 bases; junction bases outside the gene matches: 5. The CDR3 totals 13 residues. CDR3 sequence: CASSPGTGGAAFF. In nucleotides, the CDR3 is TGTGCCAGCAGTCCCGGGACAGGGGGCGCAGCTTTCTTT.

V is TRBV20-1 and J is TRBJ1-2, with D unresolved. Between the trimmed V and J ends, which lost 3 bases and 0 bases, there was a span of 11 bases. Looked up from germline, CDR1 is DFQATT and CDR2 is SNEGSKA (reference sequence). The CDR3 totals 14 residues. In DNA, the CDR3 is TGCAGTGCTAGTGGGCGGTTAGCTAACTATGGCTACACCTTC. Amino acid sequence: CSASGRLANYGYTF.

The chain joins TRBV11-3 to TRBJ2-5, with 8 bases fitting TRBD2. Unmatched junction bases numbered 5, after V lost 5 bases and J lost 3 bases. In germline, CDR1 is SGHNT, CDR2 YENEEA. CDR3 length: 14 amino acids. CDR3 region: CASSPGLAKETQYF. The CDR3 DNA reads TGTGCCAGCAGCCCAGGACTAGCCAAAGAGACCCAGTACTTC.

The chain couples TRBV19 to TRBJ1-2; 7 nucleotides match TRBD1. Germline V gives CDR1 LNHDA, CDR2 SQIVND (reference sequence). The CDR3 covers 12 residues. The CDR3: CALKTGTYGYTF. The DNA of the CDR3 is TGTGCACTAAAGACAGGGACCTATGGCTACACCTTC.

The gene calls are TRBV5-1 and TRBJ2-1; 8 bases agree with TRBD1. Losses at the gene ends were 4 bases for V and 9 bases for J; bases not matched to a gene: 9. Germline CDR1 SGHRS, CDR2 YFSETQ. The CDR3 spans 14 residues. CDR3 bases: TGCGCCAGCAGCGACCGGACAGGGTATGTTGAGCAGTTCTTC. Amino acids: CASSDRTGYVEQFF.

Worth noting for this clone: The junction shows a germline mismatch at one end, possibly a read error. V gene TRBV5-1 combines with J gene TRBJ1-4; 7 nucleotides line up with TRBD1. The CDR3 is 15 amino acids. Germline V gene sequence: CDR1 SGHRS, CDR2 YFSETQ. The CDR3 sequence: CASKDLTGSNEKLFF. The DNA of the CDR3 is TGCGCCAGCAAGGACTTGACAGGGTCTAACGAAAAACTGTTTTTT.

The rearrangement uses TRBV28 and TRBJ1-6; perhaps TRBD1 as D (6 bases). Germline loops: CDR1 MDHEN, CDR2 SYDVKM. Trimming left V 2 bases short and J 7 bases short, with 9 bases between. The CDR3 is made up of 14 amino acids. The CDR3 nucleotides read TGTGCCAGCAGTTTAGGGGACACCAATTCACCCCTCCACTTT. Encoded protein: CASSLGDTNSPLHF.

This clone was recorded a few times. V gene TRBV28 combines with J gene TRBJ1-1; 7 nucleotides match TRBD1. Trimming removed 8 bases from V and 0 bases from J; junction bases left unmatched: 18. The CDR3 is 18 residues long. From germline, CDR1 is MDHEN and CDR2 SYDVKM. The CDR3 reads CASGPAPGQPILNTEAFF. In nucleotides, the CDR3 is TGTGCCAGCGGTCCGGCCCCGGGACAGCCGATCCTGAACACTGAAGCTTTCTTT.

The chain has TRBV7-3 and TRBJ2-7; 7 bases fit TRBD2. The J segment lost 4 bases and the V segment lost 4 bases, leaving 10 bases of the junction unmatched. The germline V gene encodes CDR1 SGHTA and CDR2 FQGTGA. The CDR3 is 15 amino acids. In DNA, the CDR3 is TGTGCCAGCAGCTCCTGGGGGGGATTTTCGTACGAGCAGTACTTC. Protein product: CASSSWGGFSYEQYF. The complete variable domain, with remaining parts taken from reference TRBV7-3 and TRBJ2-7, reads GAGVSQTPSNKVTEKGKYVELRCDPISGHTALYWYRQSLGQGPEFLIYFQGTGAADDSGLPNDRFFAVRPEGSVSTLKIQRTERGDSAVYLCASSSWGGFSYEQYFGPGTRLTVT.

The rearrangement links TRBV5-5 to TRBJ2-6, with no clear D. The V gene's germline CDR1 is SGHKS and CDR2 YYEKEE (reference sequence). V was clipped by 3 bases and J by 3 bases, with 13 bases between them. This CDR3 has 16 residues. The CDR3 loop is CASSYSPSSGANVLTF. Written as DNA, the CDR3 is TGTGCCAGCAGCTACAGTCCCTCCAGTGGGGCCAACGTCCTGACTTTC.